Following are 14 T cell receptor beta chains from one sample sequenced in a study of blood T cells in healthy people across ages. With a J-beta primer mix and a sample-barcoded 5' primer, a second PCR ran 7 to 11 cycles. TCRdb itself ran the 5' RACE reads through MiXCR, one entry per CDR3 protein. The data contain about 1,000,000 distinct CDR3 sequences, around 43% of them singletons. Sequencing used blood. Receptors were obtained from a woman in her sixties or seventies in good health.

With respect to this clonotype: Germline and junction disagree at one end, which may indicate a read error. This sequence joins TRBV20-1 and TRBJ2-1; 8 nucleotides line up with TRBD1. The CDR3 consists of 15 residues. CDR1 DFQATT and CDR2 SNEGSKA come from the germline V gene (reference sequence). Written as DNA, the CDR3 is TGCAGTGCTAGCTACGGGACAGGCTCCTACAATGAGCGGTTCTTC. It translates to CSASYGTGSYNERFF.

V and J are TRBV27 and TRBJ1-6, with a weak D call TRBD1 (6 bases). Trimming removed 1 base at V and 4 bases at J, with 14 bases between. This CDR3 region has 17 residues. Germline V gene data show CDR1 as MNHEY and CDR2 as SMNVEV (reference sequence). The CDR3 here is CASSLWGGLGYNSPLHF. The CDR3 DNA reads as TGTGCCAGCAGTTTATGGGGGGGGCTCGGGTATAATTCACCCCTCCACTTT.

The rearrangement joins TRBV20-1 to TRBJ2-6; 11 bases map to TRBD1. This CDR3 has 17 amino acids. Germline trimming cut 0 bases from V and 2 bases from J; bases unmatched to any gene: 3. Germline lookup yields CDR1 DFQATT and CDR2 SNEGSKA (reference sequence). CDR3 in amino acids: CSAREGTGGTGANVLTF. CDR3 in DNA: TGCAGTGCTAGAGAGGGGACAGGGGGGACTGGGGCCAACGTCCTGACTTTC.

This clonotype appeared a few times. The J gene is TRBJ2-5, the V gene TRBV2, with D tentatively TRBD2 (6 bases). The V end lost 11 bases, the J end lost 11 bases, and 21 bases lay between the germline ends. Germline-derived CDR1 and CDR2 are SNHLY and FYNNEI. CDR3 length: 12 amino acids. CDR3 loop: CASRDAGREQYF. The CDR3 DNA reads as TGTGCCTCTCGGGACGCTGGACGGGAGCAGTACTTC.

The count of this clonotype is one. This chain joins TRBV28 and TRBJ2-4; tentatively, D is TRBD2 (5 bases). The closer fit of TRBJ2-5 to the DNA end suggests the J call may be wrong. This CDR3 is 12 amino acids long. Germline V gene lookup returns CDR1 MDHEN and CDR2 SYDVKM. Here the CDR3 reads CASMGEGATQYF. The DNA of the CDR3 is TGTGCCAGCATGGGCGAGGGAGCGACCCAGTACTTC.

J is TRBJ1-1 and V is TRBV28; 7 bases are a match to TRBD1. In germline, CDR1 is MDHEN, CDR2 SYDVKM. J was trimmed by 2 bases and V by 6 bases; bases with no gene match: 9. The CDR3 has 15 amino acids. CDR3 nucleotides: TGTGCCAGCAGATTGACAGGGCCCCTAAACACTGAAGCTTTCTTT. This translates into CASRLTGPLNTEAFF.

Many counts were recorded for this clonotype. This chain joins TRBV2 and TRBJ2-1, with 9 bases lining up with TRBD1. The V segment lost 4 bases and the J segment 4 bases; nucleotides outside the gene matches: 11. This CDR3 contains 17 residues. Germline lookup yields CDR1 SNHLY and CDR2 FYNNEI. CDR3 sequence (DNA): TGTGCCAGCAGTGGACAACCGGGACAGGGAGTGTACAATGAGCAGTTCTTC. Translated: CASSGQPGQGVYNEQFF.

This clonotype was seen a handful of times. The gene calls are TRBV29-1 and TRBJ1-2, with 11 positions matching TRBD1. V trimming: 6 bases; J trimming: 4 bases; junction bases outside the gene matches: 7. Germline V gene lookup returns CDR1 SQVTM and CDR2 ANQGSEA. This CDR3 is 14 amino acids long. CDR3 in amino acids: CSVGQGAEGYGYTF. DNA for the CDR3: TGCAGCGTCGGACAGGGGGCGGAAGGCTATGGCTACACCTTC. The full variable domain, with the rest looked up from reference TRBV29-1 and TRBJ1-2, is SAVISQKPSRDICQRGTSLTIQCQVDSQVTMMFWYRQQPGQSLTLIATANQGSEATYESGFVIDKFPISRPNLTFSTLTVSNMSPEDSSIYLCSVGQGAEGYGYTFGSGTRLTVV.

This clonotype has a handful of counts. The gene calls are TRBV21-1 and TRBJ2-7; the table's TRBD2 call for D was not verified on the DNA. TRBV21-1 is termed a pseudogene. The CDR3 consists of 15 residues. Here the CDR3 reads CASRSEGSGTYEQYF. The CDR3 DNA reads as TGTGCCAGCAGGTCCGAGGGTAGCGGGACTTACGAGCAGTACTTC.

The rearrangement links TRBV9 to TRBJ2-3; D gene unclear. Per the germline V gene, CDR1 is SGDLS and CDR2 is YYNGEE. The germline V and J ends were trimmed by 0 bases and 0 bases, with 8 bases remaining between them. CDR3 length equals 15 residues. The CDR3 here is CASSVGSTSTDTQYF. The CDR3 bases are TGTGCCAGCAGCGTAGGCTCAACCAGCACAGATACGCAGTATTTT. Together with reference TRBV9 and TRBJ2-3, the CDR3 gives the full variable domain: DSGVTQTPKHLITATGQRVTLRCSPRSGDLSVYWYQQSLDQGLQFLIQYYNGEERAKGNILERFSAQQFPDLHSELNLSSLELGDSALYFCASSVGSTSTDTQYFGPGTRLTVL.

A note on this clonotype: This may stem from a read error, because a much larger clone lies one nucleotide away. V is TRBV4-2 and J is TRBJ2-5, with D maybe TRBD1 (6 bases). The end of the DNA is better explained by TRBJ2-7, so the J call may be wrong. This CDR3 is built from 14 residues. Germline CDR1 and CDR2: LGHNA and YNFKEQ. CDR3 nucleotide sequence: TGTGCCAGCAGCCAAGATCCAGGGGAATGCGAGCAGTACTTC. Its protein is CASSQDPGECEQYF.

This clonotype was seen a handful of times. This chain connects TRBV7-3 to TRBJ2-1, with 9 bases that match TRBD2. V was clipped by 2 bases and J by 10 bases; unmatched bases: 6. The CDR3 covers 14 residues. From germline, CDR1 is SGHTA and CDR2 FQGTGA. CDR3 sequence reads: CASSLAASGTEQFF. CDR3 DNA sequence: TGTGCCAGCAGCTTAGCCGCTAGCGGGACAGAGCAGTTCTTC. Looking up the rest from reference TRBV7-3 and TRBJ2-1 gives the full variable domain: GAGVSQTPSNKVTEKGKYVELRCDPISGHTALYWYRQSLGQGPEFLIYFQGTGAADDSGLPNDRFFAVRPEGSVSTLKIQRTERGDSAVYLCASSLAASGTEQFFGPGTRLTVL.

Here the CDR3 reads CASSVEGDEQFF. The CDR3 DNA sequence: TGTGCCAGCAGCGTAGAAGGGGATGAGCAGTTCTTC. The chain recombines TRBV9 with TRBJ2-1; weak D call: TRBD1 (5 bases). The CDR3 has 12 residues. Germline V gene lookup returns CDR1 SGDLS and CDR2 YYNGEE. Trimming removed 0 bases from V and 8 bases from J, with 6 bases in between.

This clonotype came up once. The chain carries TRBV12-5 and TRBJ2-4, with D unclear. The V gene lost 1 base and the J gene lost 0 bases, with 10 bases spanning the gap. Germline V gene lookup returns CDR1 LGHNT and CDR2 FRNRAP. This CDR3 spans 16 amino acids. For the CDR3, the DNA is TGTGCTAGTGGTTTGGGTTCGACGCTAGCCAAAAACATTCAGTACTTC. Its translation is CASGLGSTLAKNIQYF.